The source of this T cell receptor (beta chain) is a study of blood T cell repertoires in COVID-19. As for the study in general: The United States, Italy and Spain were the sources of the acute and convalescent COVID-19 samples. PBMCs, B-cell-depleted T cells, or T cells provided the cDNA or gDNA that made up the material.

Per the authors' pipeline: Counts of nucleated cells, estimated from reference gene primer amplification, were obtained. The table came from immunoSEQ multiplex PCR; TCRdb's copy has only in-frame clones and leaves some out. V and J calls and clone size are those listed in that table; D and trimming were worked out from the DNA. The table has around 340,000 clones, around 82% seen once. Trimming at V came to 4 bases and at J to 1 base, leaving 7 bases not matched to a gene. The CDR3 totals 15 residues. Germline CDR1 reads GTSNPN; CDR2 reads SVGIG (reference sequence). The sequence came from a man aged 25-45 years with active or convalescent COVID-19. V is TRBV30 and J is TRBJ2-1, with 7 bases aligning to TRBD2. Material for sequencing was peripheral blood. CDR3 region: CAWKTGGGSYNEQFF. CDR3 coding DNA: TGTGCCTGGAAGACCGGCGGGGGATCCTACAATGAGCAGTTCTTC.